This TCR beta chain was sequenced in a study of T cell repertoires in ileal Crohn's disease. Study summary: Median disease duration was about 8.5 years; about 37% smoked at surgery. Thiopurines (around 10) or anti-TNF agents (around 17) were given postoperatively to about half.

Worth noting for this clone: The antigen is unknown.

The study's findings and limits: Clonal expansions were more frequent in active smokers than non-smokers at surgery.

TCRB immunosequencing input was around 540 nanograms of biopsy DNA per sample. The repertoire was sequenced with immunoSEQ multiplex PCR; TCRdb's copy has only in-frame clones and lacks some. The repertoire holds several thousand clones, approximately 79% seen once, with less than 3.5% in the top ten. CDR1 and CDR2 (germline): MGHDK, SYGVNS. V was shortened by 3 bases and J by 4 bases, with 9 bases between the two germline ends. The CDR3 is 14 residues long. The chain carries TRBV25-1 and TRBJ2-2; D gene ambiguous. Material for sequencing was ileal tissue. The origin of this receptor is an adult with Crohn's disease. The CDR3 here is CASSDLASTGELFF. In nucleotides, the CDR3 is TGTGCCAGCAGTGATTTGGCTAGCACCGGGGAGCTGTTTTTT.